This paragraph covers one T cell receptor beta chain sequence. These data are taken from a study of control samples from healthy donors and cancer patients. Sequencing used immunoSEQ multiplex PCR; TCRdb keeps in-frame clones, though not all of them. There are tens of thousands of clones in the sample; roughly 91% occur only once, and less than 7% lies in the top ten. The J segment lost 3 bases and the V segment lost 5 bases, leaving 2 bases of the junction unmatched. The CDR3 is 13 residues long. CDR1 KGHSH and CDR2 LQKENI come from the germline V gene. Material: blood. The sequence derives from a middle-aged man in good health. The chain combines TRBV18 with TRBJ1-2; 8 nucleotides line up with TRBD1. The CDR3: CASSLDRDYGYTF. The DNA of the CDR3 is TGTGCCAGCTCATTGGACAGGGACTATGGCTACACCTTC.